The rows below give T cell receptor beta chains drawn from one sample of a study of T cell clonotyping in hematopoietic cell transplantation. Measured with immunoSEQ multiplex PCR; TCRdb has only the in-frame clones, and not every one. The sample lists about 29,000 clones, about 83% occurring once. This specimen was peripheral blood mononuclear cells, taken before stem cell transplant. All receptors derive from a woman in her twenties or thirties with chronic myeloid leukemia. Some clones in this sample may be carry-over from other donors' samples. Both conserved end residues are trimmed from each CDR3. Each record gives: V gene, J gene, CDR3 protein.

>TRBV25-1|TRBJ1-6
ASSESQGRVSPLH
>TRBV15|TRBJ1-4
ATSRVNEKLF
>TRBV30|TRBJ2-3
AWSTAGTDTQY
>TRBV6-5|TRBJ1-2
ASSPGAPVCYT
>TRBV30|TRBJ2-3
AWSEVTDIFTDTQY
>TRBV2|TRBJ2-1
ASSDTSGYPYNEQF
>TRBV30|TRBJ2-4
AWSPSGAKNIQY
>TRBV6-5|TRBJ1-2
ASSWDRLGGYT
>TRBV6-6|TRBJ2-6
ASSASRSGANVLT
>TRBV14|TRBJ2-5
ASSQSGTTETQY
>TRBV6-5|TRBJ1-6
ASSYSTVDYSPLH
>TRBV2|TRBJ1-1
ASSEQGAPMNTEAF
>TRBV30|TRBJ1-2
AWSRGNYGYT
>TRBV4-1|TRBJ2-2
ASSQSHQGAGELF
>TRBV27|TRBJ2-6
ASGDSEVSGANVLT
>TRBV27|TRBJ2-5
ASRSLTSGIQETQY
>TRBV29-1|TRBJ2-5
SVRYRACPGETQY
>TRBV5-6|TRBJ2-7
ASSLAGTGGYEQY
>TRBV30|TRBJ2-2
AWSRPPNTGELF
>TRBV29-1|TRBJ2-3
SAPGQVGDTQY
>TRBV7-2|TRBJ1-3
ASSFFSGNTIY
>TRBV7-9|TRBJ1-4
ASSQNRGQNEKLF
>TRBV6-6|TRBJ2-5
ASRLAGGPETQY
>TRBV7-9|TRBJ1-5
ASSLQGTNQPQH
>TRBV10-3|TRBJ2-3
AIRSSTDTQY
>TRBV7-2|TRBJ2-7
ASSLEAGEQY
>TRBV12-5|TRBJ2-5
ASGLVPDGEFGGETQY
>TRBV11-3|TRBJ1-3
ASSRTYTIY
>TRBV4-1|TRBJ2-7
ASSREARDSSYEQY
>TRBV2|TRBJ2-7
ATSPGQGRPYEQY
>TRBV11-2|TRBJ1-2
ASSLDRLGGYT
>TRBV7-6|TRBJ2-1
ASSLAYTGGGEQF
>TRBV5-1|TRBJ2-2
ASSLVSHLGGELF
>TRBV19|TRBJ1-5
ATLTPGTGSNQPQH
>TRBV10-3|TRBJ1-2
AISGTVDGYT
>TRBV5-1|TRBJ1-2
ASSPPGATYGYT
>TRBV6-5|TRBJ2-1
ASSYYERGTYNEQF
>TRBV9|TRBJ1-1
ASSRSGGGTEAF
>TRBV4-1|TRBJ2-7
ASSPLGDPRYEQY
>TRBV2|TRBJ1-3
ASSVTAQNTIY
>TRBV30|TRBJ1-1
AWSTRQVRGTEAF
>TRBV5-1|TRBJ1-6
ASSLGKGEITPLH
>TRBV7-6|TRBJ1-6
ASSLGTGTYNSPLH
>TRBV2|TRBJ1-4
ASSTHRGSRGNEKLF
>TRBV30|TRBJ2-3
ASQLDTQY
>TRBV28|TRBJ2-1
ASSSTGGRQF
>TRBV6-5|TRBJ2-1
ASRLAGTGFNEQF
>TRBV4-2|TRBJ1-6
ASRVRDSEHNSPLH
>TRBV11-3|TRBJ2-3
ASSFRRDTDTQY
>TRBV29-1|TRBJ1-2
SVEDLTFSARGYT
>TRBV5-1|TRBJ1-6
ASSEGGLNSPLH
>TRBV29-1|TRBJ1-1
SVAQGNTEAF
>TRBV2|TRBJ1-2
ASRQRPYGYT